The source of this T cell receptor beta chain is a study of CD4 T cells in relation to SARS-CoV-2 and coronaviruses. Study context: Shared crossreactive spike epitopes were mapped to their HLA restriction.

CD4+ T cells from unexposed donors were obtained before the COVID-19 pandemic (2011-2018). After 10 to 11 days of culture, CD4+ T cells were isolated. Cells permitting, SARS-CoV-2 S/N and four cold-coronavirus spikes were tested on unexposed-donor CD4+ T cells. Cultures received half-medium IL-2 refreshes on days 3 and 7. Produced via immunoSEQ multiplex PCR; TCRdb's table is partial and in-frame only. The sample lists some 26,000 clones, about 73% seen once, with roughly 18% in the top ten. Of note for this clone: No antigen is known for it.

The CDR3 consists of 14 residues. Per germline, CDR1 SGHDN and CDR2 FVKESK. Trimming cost V 4 bases and J 7 bases; bases outside gene matches: 4. The chain is built from TRBV14 and TRBJ1-6; 7 bases are shared with TRBD1. The TCR originated in a human donor in good health. Source material: CD4+ T cells from PBMCs, cultured in vitro. Here the CDR3 DNA reads TGTGCCAGCAGCCCGGGACAGCAGAATTCACCCCTCCACTTT. As protein: CASSPGQQNSPLHF. The variable domain in full, completed from reference TRBV14 and TRBJ1-6, reads EAGVTQFPSHSVIEKGQTVTLRCDPISGHDNLYWYRRVMGKEIKFLLHFVKESKQDESGMPNNRFLAERTGGTYSTLKVQPAELEDSGVYFCASSPGQQNSPLHFGNGTRLTVT.